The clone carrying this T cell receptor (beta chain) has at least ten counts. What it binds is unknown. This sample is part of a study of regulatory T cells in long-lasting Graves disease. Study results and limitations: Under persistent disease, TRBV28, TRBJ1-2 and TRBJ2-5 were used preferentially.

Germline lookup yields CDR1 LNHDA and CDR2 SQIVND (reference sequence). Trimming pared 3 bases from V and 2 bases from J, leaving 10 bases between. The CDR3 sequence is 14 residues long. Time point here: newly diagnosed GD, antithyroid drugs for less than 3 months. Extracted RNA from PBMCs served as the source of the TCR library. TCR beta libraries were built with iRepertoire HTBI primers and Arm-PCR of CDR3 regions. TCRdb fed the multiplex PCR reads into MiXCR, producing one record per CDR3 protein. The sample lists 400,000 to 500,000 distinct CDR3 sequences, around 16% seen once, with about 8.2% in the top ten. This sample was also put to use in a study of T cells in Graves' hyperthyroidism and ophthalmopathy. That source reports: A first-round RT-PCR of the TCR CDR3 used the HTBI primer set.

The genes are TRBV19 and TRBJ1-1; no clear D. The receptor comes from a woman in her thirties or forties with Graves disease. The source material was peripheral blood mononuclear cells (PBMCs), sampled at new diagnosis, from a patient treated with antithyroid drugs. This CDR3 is CASSIYSFNTEAFF. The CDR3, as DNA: TGTGCCAGTAGTATTTACAGCTTTAACACTGAAGCTTTCTTT. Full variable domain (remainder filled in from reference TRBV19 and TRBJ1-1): DGGITQSPKYLFRKEGQNVTLSCEQNLNHDAMYWYRQDPGQGLRLIYYSQIVNDFQKGDIAEGYSVSREKKESFPLTVTSAQKNPTAFYLCASSIYSFNTEAFFGQGTRLTVV.